The sequence of this T cell receptor beta chain was determined in a study of shared clonotypes between healthy human individuals. Regarding the study as a whole: How much donors shared clonotypes was expected to be affected by sequencing depth. The genetic and exposure-history diversity represented was limited by few donors.

Sequencing of unsorted PBMC DNA was carried out using ten immunoSEQ deep assay plates. Repertoires were generated with immunoSEQ multiplex PCR, while TCRdb's copy carries only in-frame clones and drops some. In the table there are roughly 96,000 clones, around 47% of which are singletons. Around 100 million PBMCs were counted before genomic DNA extraction. The CDR3 is 14 amino acids. The V end was cut by 2 bases, the J end by 13 bases, with 21 bases between. The germline V gene has CDR1 GTSNPN and CDR2 SVGIG (reference sequence). Remarks on this clone: Its antigen is still unknown. With a much larger clone just one base away, this may be a read error. This sample also contains other DNA sequences that code for the same CDR3.

The genes are TRBV30 and TRBJ2-4; either TRBD1 or TRBD2 may supply D (5 bases each). Input material: PBMCs. The clonotype originates from a woman between 35 and 50 years old in good health. Some clones in this sample may be carry-over from other donors' samples. CDR3 sequence reads: CAWSPRGRGGIQYF. The CDR3 bases are TGTGCCTGGAGTCCCCGGGGCCGGGGCGGCATCCAGTACTTC.